These T cell receptor beta chains were read from a single sample in a study of blood T cell repertoires in COVID-19. Produced via immunoSEQ multiplex PCR; TCRdb's table is partial and in-frame only. Here the sample spans about 140,000 clones, roughly 84% being singletons. The sequencing sample was made of peripheral blood. All receptors derive from a woman between 55 and 75 years old with acute or convalescent COVID-19. CDR3s include the opening cysteine and the closing phenylalanine or tryptophan. D genes are given only for firm matches. Some rows have no size entry. The others give once, few or many, or a class for an expanded clone.

abundance: -; d_gene: -; j_gene: TRBJ2-7; v_gene: TRBV3-1/TRBV3-2; CDR3aa: CASSHRDRSEQYF; CDR3nt: TGTGCCAGCAGCCACCGCGACAGGAGCGAGCAGTACTTC
abundance: -; d_gene: TRBD2; j_gene: TRBJ2-3; v_gene: TRBV7-3; CDR3aa: CASSLGLGGLEDTQYF; CDR3nt: TGTGCCAGCAGCTTGGGACTAGGGGGACTCGAAGATACGCAGTATTTT
abundance: -; d_gene: -; j_gene: TRBJ1-2; v_gene: TRBV5-4; CDR3aa: CASSLPIRDSGYTF; CDR3nt: TGTGCCAGCAGCTTGCCGATCCGGGATTCGGGCTACACCTTC
abundance: -; d_gene: -; j_gene: TRBJ2-6; v_gene: TRBV15; CDR3aa: CATSPSYTTGANVLTF; CDR3nt: TGTGCCACCAGCCCTTCGTACACGACTGGGGCCAACGTCCTGACTTTC
abundance: -; d_gene: -; j_gene: TRBJ2-2; v_gene: TRBV3-1/TRBV3-2; CDR3aa: CASSPGGLQNTGELFF; CDR3nt: TGTGCCAGCAGCCCCGGGGGGCTCCAGAACACCGGGGAGCTGTTTTTT
abundance: -; d_gene: TRBD2; j_gene: TRBJ2-3; v_gene: TRBV5-1; CDR3aa: CASSPGTSGVHTDTQYF; CDR3nt: TGCGCCAGCAGCCCCGGGACTAGCGGGGTTCACACAGATACGCAGTATTTT
abundance: -; d_gene: TRBD2; j_gene: TRBJ2-3; v_gene: TRBV28; CDR3aa: CASSFSPSTSGRPDTQYF; CDR3nt: TGTGCCAGCAGTTTCTCCCCCTCGACTAGCGGGAGGCCAGATACGCAGTATTTT
abundance: once; d_gene: -; j_gene: TRBJ1-1; v_gene: TRBV24-1; CDR3aa: CATSEGVGTEAFF; CDR3nt: TGTGCCACCAGTGAAGGGGTTGGCACTGAAGCTTTCTTT
abundance: -; d_gene: TRBD2; j_gene: TRBJ2-1; v_gene: TRBV7-9; CDR3aa: CASSLAKRTSGSNEQFF; CDR3nt: TGTGCCAGCAGCTTAGCTAAACGGACTAGCGGGAGCAATGAGCAGTTCTTC
abundance: -; d_gene: -; j_gene: TRBJ2-5; v_gene: TRBV3-1/TRBV3-2; CDR3aa: CASSNRLTSYQETQYF; CDR3nt: TGTGCCAGCAGCAACCGACTGACGAGCTACCAAGAGACCCAGTACTTC
abundance: once; d_gene: -; j_gene: TRBJ1-3; v_gene: TRBV18; CDR3aa: CASSPLSGTGNTIYF; CDR3nt: TGTGCCAGCTCACCACTCTCAGGGACTGGAAACACCATATATTTT
abundance: -; d_gene: -; j_gene: TRBJ2-5; v_gene: TRBV7-7; CDR3aa: CASSPGSQETQYF; CDR3nt: TGTGCCAGCAGCCCCGGGAGCCAAGAGACCCAGTACTTC
abundance: -; d_gene: -; j_gene: TRBJ1-2; v_gene: TRBV12-3/TRBV12-4; CDR3aa: CASSLVRWGYTF; CDR3nt: TGTGCCAGCAGTTTAGTCCGGTGGGGCTACACCTTC
abundance: -; d_gene: TRBD1; j_gene: TRBJ1-1; v_gene: TRBV7-2; CDR3aa: CASSLEDRGPDTEAFF; CDR3nt: TGTGCCAGCAGCTTAGAGGACAGGGGGCCAGACACTGAAGCTTTCTTT
abundance: -; d_gene: TRBD2; j_gene: TRBJ2-7; v_gene: TRBV29-1; CDR3aa: CSVALAGGFEQYF; CDR3nt: TGCAGCGTTGCGCTAGCGGGAGGGTTCGAGCAGTACTTC
abundance: -; d_gene: TRBD1; j_gene: TRBJ1-5; v_gene: TRBV19; CDR3aa: CASGGQGRQPQHF; CDR3nt: TGTGCCAGTGGTGGACAGGGCCGTCAGCCCCAGCATTTT
abundance: -; d_gene: TRBD2; j_gene: TRBJ2-3; v_gene: TRBV7-9; CDR3aa: CASSPGWLADSTDTQYF; CDR3nt: TGTGCCAGCAGCCCTGGTTGGCTAGCGGATAGCACAGATACGCAGTATTTT
abundance: -; d_gene: TRBD2; j_gene: TRBJ2-2; v_gene: TRBV9; CDR3aa: CASSIGTSGNTGELFF; CDR3nt: TGTGCCAGCAGCATTGGGACTAGCGGAAACACCGGGGAGCTGTTTTTT
abundance: -; d_gene: -; j_gene: TRBJ2-5; v_gene: TRBV18; CDR3aa: CASSPPAGMGETQYF; CDR3nt: TGTGCCAGCTCACCACCAGCGGGCATGGGGGAGACCCAGTACTTC
abundance: -; d_gene: -; j_gene: TRBJ2-1; v_gene: TRBV3-1/TRBV3-2; CDR3aa: CASSQDLAYNEQFF; CDR3nt: TGTGCCAGCAGCCAAGATCTAGCCTACAATGAGCAGTTCTTC
abundance: -; d_gene: -; j_gene: TRBJ1-3; v_gene: TRBV7-3; CDR3aa: CASSLFGSAAGDTIYF; CDR3nt: TGTGCCAGCAGCTTATTCGGATCGGCGGCTGGAGACACCATATATTTT
abundance: -; d_gene: -; j_gene: TRBJ2-1; v_gene: TRBV28; CDR3aa: CGISGRLGEQFF; CDR3nt: TGTGGTATCTCCGGGAGACTGGGGGAGCAGTTCTTC
abundance: -; d_gene: TRBD2; j_gene: TRBJ2-3; v_gene: TRBV10-3; CDR3aa: CAISGRGGTDTQYF; CDR3nt: TGTGCCATCAGTGGACGGGGGGGCACAGATACGCAGTATTTT
abundance: -; d_gene: TRBD1; j_gene: TRBJ1-2; v_gene: TRBV5-1; CDR3aa: CASSLADRGRGYTF; CDR3nt: TGCGCCAGCAGCTTGGCCGACAGGGGGCGCGGCTACACCTTC
abundance: -; d_gene: -; j_gene: TRBJ2-7; v_gene: TRBV6-5; CDR3aa: CASSRVWGVSYEQYF; CDR3nt: TGTGCCAGCAGCCGCGTGTGGGGGGTCTCCTACGAGCAGTACTTC
abundance: -; d_gene: -; j_gene: TRBJ1-1; v_gene: TRBV9; CDR3aa: CASSVERGKEAFF; CDR3nt: TGTGCCAGCAGCGTAGAACGAGGGAAGGAGGCTTTCTTT
abundance: -; d_gene: TRBD2; j_gene: TRBJ2-2; v_gene: TRBV4-3; CDR3aa: CASSQGAGGSLSGELFF; CDR3nt: TGCGCCAGCAGCCAAGGGGCGGGAGGGAGTCTCTCCGGGGAGCTGTTTTTT
abundance: -; d_gene: TRBD2; j_gene: TRBJ2-1; v_gene: TRBV5-1; CDR3aa: CASSQAGGFYNEQFF; CDR3nt: TGCGCCAGCAGCCAAGCGGGAGGATTTTACAATGAGCAGTTCTTC
abundance: -; d_gene: TRBD1; j_gene: TRBJ2-3; v_gene: TRBV11-3; CDR3aa: CASSTPQGASTDTQYF; CDR3nt: TGTGCCAGCAGCACACCCCAGGGGGCTAGCACAGATACGCAGTATTTT
abundance: -; d_gene: -; j_gene: TRBJ2-7; v_gene: TRBV4-2; CDR3aa: CASSQELSGVSEQYF; CDR3nt: TGTGCCAGCAGCCAAGAGCTCTCGGGAGTTTCCGAGCAGTACTTC
abundance: -; d_gene: -; j_gene: TRBJ2-3; v_gene: TRBV7-3; CDR3aa: CASSWQGADTQYF; CDR3nt: TGTGCCAGCAGCTGGCAGGGTGCAGATACGCAGTATTTT
abundance: -; d_gene: TRBD2; j_gene: TRBJ2-7; v_gene: TRBV20-1; CDR3aa: CSAEREEQYF; CDR3nt: TGCAGTGCTGAGCGGGAGGAGCAGTACTTC
abundance: -; d_gene: -; j_gene: TRBJ1-2; v_gene: TRBV5-6; CDR3aa: CASSFAPTRSNYGYTF; CDR3nt: TGTGCCAGCAGCTTTGCGCCCACGCGGTCGAACTATGGCTACACCTTC
abundance: -; d_gene: -; j_gene: TRBJ2-7; v_gene: TRBV19; CDR3aa: CASMARGTGAYEQYF; CDR3nt: TGTGCCAGTATGGCCCGCGGAACAGGAGCCTACGAGCAGTACTTC
abundance: -; d_gene: -; j_gene: TRBJ2-3; v_gene: TRBV4-1; CDR3aa: CASSLGVESLLPQYF; CDR3nt: TGCGCCAGCAGCCTCGGTGTAGAGTCGTTGTTACCGCAGTATTTT
abundance: -; d_gene: -; j_gene: TRBJ1-4; v_gene: TRBV5-1; CDR3aa: CASRGRTNEKLFF; CDR3nt: TGCGCCAGCAGGGGGAGAACTAATGAAAAACTGTTTTTT
abundance: -; d_gene: TRBD2; j_gene: TRBJ2-7; v_gene: TRBV2; CDR3aa: CASAPRGGDDEQYF; CDR3nt: TGTGCCAGCGCCCCCCGGGGGGGGGATGACGAGCAGTACTTC